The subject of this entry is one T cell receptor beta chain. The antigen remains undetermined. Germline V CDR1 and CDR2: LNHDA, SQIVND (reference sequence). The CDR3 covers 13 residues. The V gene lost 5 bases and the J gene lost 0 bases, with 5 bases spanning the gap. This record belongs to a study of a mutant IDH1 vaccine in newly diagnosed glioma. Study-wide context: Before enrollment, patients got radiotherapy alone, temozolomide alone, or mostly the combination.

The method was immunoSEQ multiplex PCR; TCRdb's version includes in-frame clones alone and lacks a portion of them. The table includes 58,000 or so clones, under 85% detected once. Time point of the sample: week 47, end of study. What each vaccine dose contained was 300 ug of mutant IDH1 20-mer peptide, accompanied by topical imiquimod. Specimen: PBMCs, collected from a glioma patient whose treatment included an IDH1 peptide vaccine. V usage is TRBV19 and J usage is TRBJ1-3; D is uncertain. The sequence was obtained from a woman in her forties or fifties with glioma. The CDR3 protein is CASSPSSGNTIYF. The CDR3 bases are TGTGCCAGTAGTCCGTCCTCTGGAAACACCATATATTTT.